One and the same sample provided the 23 T cell receptor beta chains below, sequenced in a study of blood T cell repertoires in COVID-19. Sequenced by immunoSEQ multiplex PCR; TCRdb stores in-frame clones only, minus some. The sample lists more than 20,000 clones; around 90% were seen once. The sequencing input was peripheral blood. These TCRs come from a woman aged 55-69 years with active COVID-19.

The chain recombines TRBV7-2 with TRBJ2-7, with 8 bases lining up with TRBD2. V shed 1 base and J 7 bases; nucleotides not matched to a gene: 12. Looked up from germline, CDR1 is SGHTA and CDR2 is FQGNSA. The CDR3 has 16 amino acids. CDR3 nucleotides: TGTGCCAGCAGCTTAGGTCGCGGGAGGCCTGCGTGGGAGCAGTACTTC. Amino acid sequence: CASSLGRGRPAWEQYF.

V gene TRBV27 combines with J gene TRBJ2-6; 8 bases are shared with TRBD1. V trimming: 2 bases; J trimming: 2 bases; junction bases outside the gene matches: 5. CDR1 MNHEY and CDR2 SMNVEV come from the germline V gene (reference sequence). The CDR3 sequence is 17 residues long. The CDR3 protein is CASSLGQGRAGANVLTF. DNA of the CDR3: TGTGCCAGCAGTTTAGGACAGGGCAGGGCTGGGGCCAACGTCCTGACTTTC.

The V call is TRBV19, the J call TRBJ2-5, with a tentative D call TRBD2 (6 bases). The CDR3 contains 18 residues. The V end lost 5 bases, the J end lost 3 bases, and 25 bases lay between the germline ends. The germline gives CDR1 LNHDA, CDR2 SQIVND (reference sequence). The chain's CDR3 is CASSAWYFVGGGEETQYF. The CDR3 DNA reads TGTGCCAGTAGTGCCTGGTATTTTGTCGGGGGAGGAGAAGAGACCCAGTACTTC.

This clone was picked up a small number of times. The chain recombines TRBV2 with TRBJ1-1; D is possibly TRBD1 (5 bases). Germline CDR1 SNHLY, CDR2 FYNNEI. V lost 4 bases and J lost 2, with 8 bases in between. The CDR3 has 13 residues. The CDR3 is CASSAGQNTEAFF. The CDR3, as DNA: TGTGCCAGCAGTGCAGGGCAAAACACTGAAGCTTTCTTT. The full variable domain, completed using reference TRBV2 and TRBJ1-1, is EPEVTQTPSHQVTQMGQEVILRCVPISNHLYFYWYRQILGQKVEFLVSFYNNEISEKSEIFDDQFSVERPDGSNFTLKIRSTKLEDSAMYFCASSAGQNTEAFFGQGTRLTVV.

This rearrangement joins TRBV28 to TRBJ2-7, with D perhaps TRBD2 (6 bases). Germline assignment: CDR1 MDHEN and CDR2 SYDVKM. The ends were cut back, 7 bases at V and 7 bases at J, with 20 bases in the middle. CDR3 length: 14 residues. DNA for the CDR3: TGTGCCAGCACTCCTCCCGGGGACGGGGGTGAGCAGTACTTC. This gives the protein CASTPPGDGGEQYF.

CDR3 coding DNA: TGTGCCAGCAGCTTCCACACAGATACGCAGTATTTT. Translating gives CASSFHTDTQYF. The genes are TRBV11-3 and TRBJ2-3; D remains ambiguous. V gave up 3 bases and J gave up 2 bases, with 3 bases separating them. The CDR3 extends over 12 amino acids. Germline V lookup: CDR1 SGHNT, CDR2 YENEEA.

The chain combines TRBV30 with TRBJ2-5; D is unresolved. The germline V gene encodes CDR1 GTSNPN and CDR2 SVGIG (reference sequence). Trimming removed 0 bases from V and 5 bases from J, with 4 bases in between. The CDR3 consists of 11 residues. In nucleotides, the CDR3 is TGTGCCTGGAGTGTACGGGAGACCCAGTACTTC. This translates into CAWSVRETQYF. Combining the CDR3 with reference TRBV30 and TRBJ2-5 gives the whole variable domain SQTIHQWPATLVQPVGSPLSLECTVEGTSNPNLYWYRQAAGRGLQLLFYSVGIGQISSEVPQNLSASRPQDRQFILSSKKLLLSDSGFYLCAWSVRETQYFGPGTRLLVL.

The chain is built from TRBV10-1 and TRBJ2-1; 9 bases are shared with TRBD2. V shed 4 bases and J 7 bases; nucleotides not matched to a gene: 8. Germline CDR1 is WNHNN and CDR2 is SYGVQD (reference sequence). CDR3 size: 15 residues. CDR3 coding DNA: TGCGCCAGCAGTGCAACTAGCGGGCTTTGGAATGAGCAGTTCTTC. Protein product: CASSATSGLWNEQFF.

The gene calls are TRBV1 and TRBJ1-2; the table calls TRBD1, which could not be checked here. TRBV1 is assigned pseudogene status. This CDR3 is built from 16 residues. This chain's CDR3 is CTSSQERLHRVYGYTF. In DNA, the CDR3 is TGCACCAGCAGCCAAGAAAGATTGCACAGGGTTTATGGCTACACCTTC.

The chain uses TRBV7-8 and TRBJ1-2; 8 nucleotides align to TRBD1. Trimming at V came to 6 bases and at J to 8 bases, leaving 17 bases not matched to a gene. The germline V gene encodes CDR1 SGHVS and CDR2 FQNEAQ. CDR3 length: 16 residues. CDR3 loop: CASSPTIPLGQEGYTF. The CDR3 DNA is TGTGCCAGCAGTCCTACAATCCCGCTGGGACAGGAGGGCTACACCTTC.

CDR3 amino acids: CASSPFLGQGTDTQYF. The CDR3 DNA sequence: TGTGCCAGCAGCCCCTTCCTAGGACAGGGGACAGATACGCAGTATTTT. J is TRBJ2-3 and V is TRBV11-2, with TRBD1 identical over 9 bases. Unmatched junction bases numbered 9, after V lost 5 bases and J lost 3 bases. This CDR3 has 16 residues. Germline-derived CDR1 and CDR2 are SGHAT and FQNNGV. Combining the CDR3 with reference TRBV11-2 and TRBJ2-3 gives the whole variable domain EAGVAQSPRYKIIEKRQSVAFWCNPISGHATLYWYQQILGQGPKLLIQFQNNGVVDDSQLPKDRFSAERLKGVDSTLKIQPAKLEDSAVYLCASSPFLGQGTDTQYFGPGTRLTVL.

This clone was detected only a few times. The J gene is TRBJ2-2, the V gene TRBV19; D might be TRBD1 (5 bases). The V end was cut by 3 bases, the J end by 2 bases, with 13 bases between. CDR3 length: 16 residues. The V gene's germline CDR1 is LNHDA and CDR2 SQIVND (reference sequence). The CDR3 DNA follows: TGTGCCAGTAGTATGGGGCTAGACTTTAACACCGGGGAGCTGTTTTTT. This translates into CASSMGLDFNTGELFF.

This clone turned up a few times. The rearrangement links TRBV5-1 to TRBJ2-1; TRBD2 agrees at 10 bases. This CDR3 has 14 residues. The trim removed 6 bases at V and 5 bases at J, leaving 5 bases unmatched. CDR1 is SGHRS and CDR2 is YFSETQ in the germline V gene. The CDR3 sequence is CASKREGRDNEQFF. The CDR3 nucleotides are TGCGCCAGCAAGCGGGAGGGCCGGGACAATGAGCAGTTCTTC.

The chain carries TRBV10-3 and TRBJ2-7, with D possibly matching TRBD2 (6 bases). CDR3 length: 17 amino acids. Germline CDR1 and CDR2: ENHRY and SYGVKD. Trimming took 3 bases from V and 1 from J, leaving 19 bases between them. CDR3 sequence: CAISESGRRLGSYEQYF. CDR3 coding DNA: TGTGCCATCAGTGAAAGTGGTAGGAGACTAGGGTCCTACGAGCAGTACTTC.

This clone was observed a handful of times. This sequence joins TRBV6-2 or TRBV6-3 and TRBJ1-2; D remains ambiguous. The CDR3 covers 16 residues. The V gene lost 6 bases and the J gene lost 3 bases, with 20 bases spanning the gap. CDR1 is MNHEY, CDR2 SVGEGT, per germline. DNA of the CDR3: TGTGCCAGCAGCTATAGCCTTGCATCTAAGGACTATGGCTACACCTTC. This encodes CASSYSLASKDYGYTF.

The V call is TRBV7-2, the J call TRBJ2-5; 15 bases agree with TRBD2. The CDR3 loop spans 17 amino acids. Trimming took 3 bases from V and 5 from J; bases not matched to a gene: 7. Germline V gene sequence: CDR1 SGHTA, CDR2 FQGNSA. The CDR3 spells CASSFGLAGGVGETQYF. CDR3 coding DNA: TGTGCCAGCAGCTTTGGACTAGCGGGAGGGGTTGGGGAGACCCAGTACTTC.

The V gene is TRBV30, the J gene TRBJ2-5; 12 nucleotides line up with TRBD2. This CDR3 spans 14 amino acids. Germline V gene data show CDR1 as GTSNPN and CDR2 as SVGIG (reference sequence). CDR3 region: CARAASGRAVTQYF. The CDR3, as DNA: TGTGCACGGGCGGCTAGCGGGAGGGCGGTGACCCAGTACTTC.

This chain links TRBV6-5 with TRBJ1-3, with D hard to call. CDR3 length equals 15 residues. The germline V and J ends were trimmed by 7 bases and 0 bases, with 13 bases remaining between them. The germline V gene encodes CDR1 MNHEY and CDR2 SVGAGI. Here the CDR3 DNA reads TGTGCCAGCAAGCCCCTTTCCCACTCTGGAAACACCATATATTTT. It translates to CASKPLSHSGNTIYF.

The rearrangement joins TRBV28 to TRBJ1-2; 8 bases map to TRBD1. The CDR3 is 14 residues long. V gave up 7 bases and J gave up 6 bases; unmatched junction bases: 10. Germline CDR1 is MDHEN and CDR2 is SYDVKM. CDR3 residues: CASIPGGVFNGYTF. The CDR3 DNA is TGTGCCAGCATTCCAGGGGGCGTTTTCAATGGCTACACCTTC.

V gene TRBV18 combines with J gene TRBJ2-7; TRBD1 might be the D (5 bases). This CDR3 is 14 amino acids long. Per the germline V gene, CDR1 is KGHSH and CDR2 is LQKENI. Trimming took off 2 bases at V and 0 bases at J, with 8 bases between the two ends. The CDR3 DNA follows: TGTGCCAGCTCACCAAGCACAGGCTCCTACGAGCAGTACTTC. Translation: CASSPSTGSYEQYF.

The chain has TRBV28 and TRBJ2-7; 14 nucleotides align to TRBD2. Germline values: CDR1 MDHEN, CDR2 SYDVKM. After removal of 4 bases from V and 0 bases from J, the junction contained 5 bases not matched to a gene. The CDR3 is 17 residues long. CDR3 residues: CASSSVGTSGSSYEQYF. CDR3 bases: TGTGCCAGCAGTTCCGTGGGGACTAGCGGGAGCTCCTACGAGCAGTACTTC.

This clone has just one count. The rearrangement links TRBV7-8 to TRBJ1-3; the D is unclear. CDR1 is SGHVS and CDR2 is FQNEAQ in the germline V gene. Trimming removed 5 bases from V and 0 bases from J, with 8 bases in between. The CDR3 extends over 14 amino acids. CDR3 nucleotides: TGTGCCAGCAGCCTAGGCGTCTCTGGAAACACCATATATTTT. Its translation: CASSLGVSGNTIYF.

The V and J genes are TRBV6-5 and TRBJ2-2; no firm D call. V was trimmed by 4 bases and J by 2 bases, leaving 5 bases between them. The CDR3 covers 13 residues. Germline V gene lookup returns CDR1 MNHEY and CDR2 SVGAGI. Here the CDR3 reads CASSSVNTGELFF. DNA of the CDR3: TGTGCCAGCAGTTCGGTAAACACCGGGGAGCTGTTTTTT.